The entry below describes one T cell receptor beta chain. Its specificity is not known. This entry is derived from a study of beta chain features in type 1 diabetes. Study-level results: Sequencing the cDNA could make cells with high TCR expression show up more than they should. Type 1 diabetes patients had TCRB CDR3s that were shorter (moderately but significantly so) in all four CD4+ subsets. Patients with type 1 diabetes showed fewer VDJ junction insertions and more deletions.

Reverse transcription of all isolated RNA meant that expressed TCRB transcripts were sequenced. Some 3.3 million reads per sample on average were obtained from naive, central memory and regulatory T cell samples. This table comes from immunoSEQ multiplex PCR, and its TCRdb copy is limited to in-frame clones, with some not included. The repertoire includes about 930,000 clones, roughly 15% of them detected once, and 0.02% to 0.025% sits in the top ten. This TCR came from a woman younger than 30 in good health. The sample comprised naive CD4+ T cells from blood.

As DNA, the CDR3 is TGTGCCATCAGCGCCCAGGGAGCCTACGAGCAGTACTTC. Amino acid sequence: CAISAQGAYEQYF. The V gene is TRBV10-3, the J gene TRBJ2-7; D is perhaps TRBD1 or TRBD2 (5 bases each). The length of the CDR3 is 13 residues. The V and J ends lost 6 bases and 2 bases respectively, with 11 bases between them. Germline CDR1 reads ENHRY; CDR2 reads SYGVKD.